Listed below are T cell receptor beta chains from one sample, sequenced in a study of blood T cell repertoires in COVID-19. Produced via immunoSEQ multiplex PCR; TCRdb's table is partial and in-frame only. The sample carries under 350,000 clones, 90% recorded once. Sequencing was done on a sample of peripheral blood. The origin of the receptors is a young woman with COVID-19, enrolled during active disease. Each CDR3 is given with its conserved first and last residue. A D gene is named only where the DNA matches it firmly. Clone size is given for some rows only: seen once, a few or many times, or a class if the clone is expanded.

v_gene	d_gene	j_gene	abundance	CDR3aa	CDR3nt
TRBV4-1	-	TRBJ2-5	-	CASSQAGAGGETQYF	TGCGCCAGCAGCCAAGCAGGAGCAGGGGGGGAGACCCAGTACTTC
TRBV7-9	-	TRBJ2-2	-	CASSEPGHTNTGELFF	TGTGCCAGCAGCGAGCCGGGACATACGAACACCGGGGAGCTGTTTTTT
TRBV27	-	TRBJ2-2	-	CASSLGPPNTGELFF	TGTGCCAGCAGTTTGGGCCCACCGAACACCGGGGAGCTGTTTTTT
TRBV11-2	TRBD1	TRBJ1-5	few	CASSDRGQPQHF	TGTGCCAGCAGTGACAGGGGGCAGCCCCAGCATTTT
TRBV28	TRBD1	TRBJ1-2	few	CASRRQGGRYGYTF	TGTGCCAGCAGAAGGCAGGGGGGCCGGTATGGCTACACCTTC
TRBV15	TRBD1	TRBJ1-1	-	CATSRDGTGGTEAFF	TGTGCCACCAGCAGAGATGGGACAGGGGGCACTGAAGCTTTCTTT
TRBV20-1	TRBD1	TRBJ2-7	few	CSASGFTGTGGDEQYF	TGCAGTGCTAGTGGCTTCACCGGGACAGGGGGCGACGAGCAGTACTTC
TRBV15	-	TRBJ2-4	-	CATSRDLGLAKNIQYF	TGTGCCACCAGCAGAGATCTTGGGCTAGCCAAAAACATTCAGTACTTC
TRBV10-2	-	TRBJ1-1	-	CASALGGLNTEAFF	TGCGCCAGCGCCTTGGGGGGATTGAACACTGAAGCTTTCTTT
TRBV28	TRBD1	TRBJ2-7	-	CASSPVSGTGRAYEQYF	TGTGCCAGCAGTCCCGTCTCCGGGACAGGGAGGGCATACGAGCAGTACTTC
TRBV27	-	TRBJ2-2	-	CASRGRLNTGELFF	TGTGCCAGCAGGGGGAGATTGAACACCGGGGAGCTGTTTTTT
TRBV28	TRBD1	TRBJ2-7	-	CASSSPGQGSGEQYF	TGTGCCAGCAGTTCCCCCGGACAGGGGTCGGGGGAGCAGTACTTC
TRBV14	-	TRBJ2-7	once	CASSHRRGGYEQYF	TGTGCCAGCAGCCACCGGAGAGGGGGATACGAGCAGTACTTC
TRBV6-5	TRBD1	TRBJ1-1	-	CASSSLTGGPIQAFF	TGTGCCAGCAGTAGTTTGACAGGGGGACCAATTCAAGCTTTCTTT
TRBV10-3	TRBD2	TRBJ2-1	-	CAIGVAGDEQFF	TGTGCCATCGGCGTAGCGGGAGACGAGCAGTTCTTC
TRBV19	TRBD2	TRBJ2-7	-	CASSNKAGRDEQYF	TGTGCCAGTAGTAACAAGGCAGGGAGGGACGAGCAGTACTTC
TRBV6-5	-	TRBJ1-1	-	CASSRSDGNTEAFF	TGTGCCAGCAGCCGTAGCGACGGTAACACTGAAGCTTTCTTT
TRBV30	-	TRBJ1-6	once	CAWSVSGNSPLHF	TGTGCCTGGAGTGTATCGGGGAATTCACCCCTCCACTTT
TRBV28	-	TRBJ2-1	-	CASSSDSGSSYNEQFF	TGTGCCAGCAGTTCTGATAGCGGCTCCTCTTACAATGAGCAGTTCTTC
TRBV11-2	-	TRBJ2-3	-	CASSTTSGTDTQYF	TGTGCCAGCAGCACGACTAGTGGGACAGATACGCAGTATTTT
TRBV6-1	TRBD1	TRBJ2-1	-	CASSDLTGVTDNEQFF	TGTGCCAGCAGTGACTTGACAGGGGTTACCGACAATGAGCAGTTCTTC
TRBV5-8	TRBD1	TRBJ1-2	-	CASQWTGGNYGYTF	TGTGCCAGCCAGTGGACAGGGGGGAACTATGGCTACACCTTC